This record concerns one T cell receptor (beta chain) sequence. Its antigen is currently unknown. The protocol was immunoSEQ multiplex PCR, while the TCRdb copy is restricted to in-frame clones and leaves out a portion. The sample holds tens of thousands of clones, 94% seen once. The sample originates from a study of human thymus T cells. Genomic DNA was extracted from every available blood leukocyte. After removal of 3 bases from V and 5 bases from J, the junction contained 5 bases not matched to a gene. Germline loops: CDR1 MGHRA, CDR2 YSYEKL. The CDR3 runs 15 residues. Whole-study findings and limits: Thymic and blood repertoires appeared to carry a bias in their V and J gene usage.

The rearrangement joins TRBV4-1 to TRBJ1-4; 8 nucleotides agree with TRBD1. The sequence was obtained from a boy in the first two years of life with a congenital heart defect but otherwise immunologically healthy. Sequenced sample: blood. CDR3 region: CASSQQGQANEKLFF. CDR3 nucleotides: TGCGCCAGCAGCCAGCAGGGACAGGCGAATGAAAAACTGTTTTTT.